These T cell receptor beta chains were read from a single sample in a study of shared clonotypes between healthy human individuals. Clones were read by immunoSEQ multiplex PCR, and TCRdb kept only the in-frame ones, dropping some. The sample lists about 560,000 clones, around 81% occurring once. Specimen: PBMCs. The receptors come from a woman aged 40 to 55 in good health. Some clones in this sample may be carry-over from other donors' samples. The CDR3 runs from the conserved cysteine through the conserved F or W. The D gene is left open where the match is weak. Only part of the rows carry a size: once, few, many, or a class if the clone is expanded.

J gene	clone size	V gene	D gene	CDR3 DNA	CDR3 protein
TRBJ2-5	-	TRBV5-1	TRBD1	TGCGCCAGCAGCCCCGGGGACAGGGGAGGAGAGACCCAGTACTTC	CASSPGDRGGETQYF
TRBJ1-1	-	TRBV19	TRBD1	TGTGCCAGTACCATCGTGGGACAGCCGAACACTGAAGCTTTCTTT	CASTIVGQPNTEAFF
TRBJ1-1	-	TRBV29-1	TRBD1	TGCAGCGTTCGCCAGGGGGGGAACACTGAAGCTTTCTTT	CSVRQGGNTEAFF
TRBJ1-1	few	TRBV30	TRBD1	TGTGCCTGGAGTGCCGGGACAGAGCGAGCTTTCTTT	CAWSAGTERAFF
TRBJ1-5	-	TRBV2	-	TGTGCCAGCAGTGGGGGCCTTAATCAGCCCCAGCATTTT	CASSGGLNQPQHF
TRBJ2-7	-	TRBV29-1	TRBD1	TGCAGCGTTGAAGAATGGGTACCGGGACAGGGTTACGAGCAGTACTTC	CSVEEWVPGQGYEQYF
TRBJ2-7	-	TRBV11-2	TRBD2	TGTGCCAGCAGCTCTATAGCGGGGACCTCCTACGAGCAGTACTTC	CASSSIAGTSYEQYF
TRBJ1-4	-	TRBV19	-	TGTGCCAGTAGTCTAACGAGCGGGACTAATGAAAAACTGTTTTTT	CASSLTSGTNEKLFF
TRBJ2-6	-	TRBV6-1	-	TGTGCCAGCAGTGAAGGGGGCTCTGGGGCCAACGTCCTGACTTTC	CASSEGGSGANVLTF
TRBJ2-7	once	TRBV5-4	-	TGTGCCAGCAGCCGGGGGACTCCATACGAGCAGTACTTC	CASSRGTPYEQYF
TRBJ2-2	-	TRBV2	TRBD2	TGTGCCAGCAGCCGCTCTAGCGGGAGGGCCGGGGAGCTGTTTTTT	CASSRSSGRAGELFF
TRBJ2-2	-	TRBV6-4	TRBD1	TGTGCCAGCAGTGCGGGACAGGACACCGGGGAGCTGTTTTTT	CASSAGQDTGELFF
TRBJ2-5	-	TRBV30	-	TGTGCCTGGAGTGACGGACAGCGGATCCAAGAGACCCAGTACTTC	CAWSDGQRIQETQYF
TRBJ1-5	few	TRBV28	-	TGTGCCAGCAGATGGGGGTTAGGTGATCAGCCCCAGCATTTT	CASRWGLGDQPQHF
TRBJ1-4	few	TRBV19	-	TGTGCCAGTAGGGGGGGTGCTGCTAATGAAAAACTGTTTTTT	CASRGGAANEKLFF
TRBJ2-3	once	TRBV6-5	-	TGTGCCAGCAGTCGATATGGTAGCACAGATACGCAGTATTTT	CASSRYGSTDTQYF
TRBJ2-7	-	TRBV7-9	TRBD1	TGTGCCAGCAGCCTACAGGGACAGGGGAGTTACGAGCAGTACTTC	CASSLQGQGSYEQYF
TRBJ1-2	few	TRBV6-4	TRBD1	TGTGCCAGCAGCGCGACAGGGGGGTATGGCTACACCTTC	CASSATGGYGYTF
TRBJ2-6	many	TRBV2	TRBD2	TGTGCCAGCCTTCGGGAGGGGGGACCTGGGGCCAACGTCCTGACTTTC	CASLREGGPGANVLTF
TRBJ1-3	-	TRBV11-2	-	TGTGCCAGCAGCGTTGGGACTTCGGCCTCTGGAAACACCATATATTTT	CASSVGTSASGNTIYF
TRBJ2-7	-	TRBV28	TRBD2	TGTGCCAGCCTTTCCCCCGGGACTAGCGTCTACGAGCAGTACTTC	CASLSPGTSVYEQYF
TRBJ2-2	-	TRBV7-2	-	TGTGCCAGCAGCAGGGGCGGGGAGCTGTTTTTT	CASSRGGELFF
TRBJ1-5	few	TRBV10-1	-	TGCGCCAGTAGTACAGGACCCAATCAGCCCCAGCATTTT	CASSTGPNQPQHF
TRBJ1-5	-	TRBV29-1	TRBD1	TGCAGCGTACAAATCCAGGGGGCTCGCAATCAGCCCCAGCATTTT	CSVQIQGARNQPQHF
TRBJ1-2	-	TRBV30	-	TGTGCCTGGAGTAGCCCATATGGCTACACCTTC	CAWSSPYGYTF
TRBJ1-2	few	TRBV30	-	TGTGCCTGGAAATTCCTGGGGACCGGCGGCTACACCTTC	CAWKFLGTGGYTF